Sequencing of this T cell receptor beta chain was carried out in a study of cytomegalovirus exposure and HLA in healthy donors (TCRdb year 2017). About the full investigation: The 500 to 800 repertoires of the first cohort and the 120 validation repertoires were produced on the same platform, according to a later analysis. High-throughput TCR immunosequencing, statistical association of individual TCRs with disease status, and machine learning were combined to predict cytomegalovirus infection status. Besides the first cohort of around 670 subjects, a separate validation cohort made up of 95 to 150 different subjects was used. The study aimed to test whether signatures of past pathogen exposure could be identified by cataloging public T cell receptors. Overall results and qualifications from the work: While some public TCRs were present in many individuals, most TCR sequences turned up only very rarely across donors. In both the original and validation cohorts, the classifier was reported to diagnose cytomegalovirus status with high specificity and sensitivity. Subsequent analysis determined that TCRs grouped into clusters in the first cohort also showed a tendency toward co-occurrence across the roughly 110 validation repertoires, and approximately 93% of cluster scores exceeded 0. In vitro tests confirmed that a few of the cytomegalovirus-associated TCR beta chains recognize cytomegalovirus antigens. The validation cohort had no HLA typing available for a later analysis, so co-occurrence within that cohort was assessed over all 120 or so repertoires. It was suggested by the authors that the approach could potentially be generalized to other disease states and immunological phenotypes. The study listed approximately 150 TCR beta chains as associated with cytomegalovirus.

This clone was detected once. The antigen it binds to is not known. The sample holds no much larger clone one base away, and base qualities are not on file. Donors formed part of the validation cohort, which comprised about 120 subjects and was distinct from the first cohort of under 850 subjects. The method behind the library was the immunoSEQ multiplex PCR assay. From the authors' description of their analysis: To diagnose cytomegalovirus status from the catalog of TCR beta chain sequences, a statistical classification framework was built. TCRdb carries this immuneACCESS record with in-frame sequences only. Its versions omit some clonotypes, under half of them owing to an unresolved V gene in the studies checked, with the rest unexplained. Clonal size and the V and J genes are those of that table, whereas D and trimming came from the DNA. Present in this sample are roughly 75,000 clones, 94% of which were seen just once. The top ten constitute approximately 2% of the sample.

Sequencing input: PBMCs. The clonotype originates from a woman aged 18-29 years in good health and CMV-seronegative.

The DNA sequence is TGTGCCACCAGCAGAGGTGGGCTTTACAATGAGCAGTTCTTC. Its coded protein is CATSRGGLYNEQFF. Recombination linked TRBV15 to TRBJ2-1, with the D gene not clear enough to name. The trim is 1 base for V and 4 bases for J, with a gap of 8 bases between the germline ends. CDR1 and CDR2, per the germline V gene (reference sequence), are LNHNV and YYDKDF. The cysteine opens and the phenylalanine closes a CDR3 of 14 amino acids. Only CDR3 DNA remains: 42 bases, in frame from the first base.